The 8 T cell receptor beta chains below all came from one sample that was sequenced in a study of blood T cell repertoires in COVID-19. The protocol was immunoSEQ multiplex PCR, while the TCRdb copy is restricted to in-frame clones and leaves out a portion. The sample holds about 160,000 clones, 70% to 85% seen once. The sequenced sample consisted of peripheral blood. These receptors came from a woman older than 75 with acute or convalescent COVID-19.

The chain couples TRBV6-5 to TRBJ1-3; D uncertain. Trimming took 2 bases from V and 0 from J, leaving 5 bases between them. Germline loops: CDR1 MNHEY, CDR2 SVGAGI. The CDR3 is 14 residues long. CDR3 DNA sequence: TGTGCCAGCAGTTACACTCCCTCTGGAAACACCATATATTTT. As protein: CASSYTPSGNTIYF.

This clone was seen a handful of times. CDR3 sequence reads: CASSFLQRVTDTQYF. The CDR3 DNA follows: TGCGCCAGCAGCTTTCTTCAACGGGTCACAGATACGCAGTATTTT. The chain couples TRBV5-1 to TRBJ2-3; D remains unclear. The CDR3 spans 15 residues. The germline gives CDR1 SGHRS, CDR2 YFSETQ. Trimming removed 2 bases at V and 2 bases at J, with 12 bases between.

The rearrangement links TRBV5-1 to TRBJ2-3, with 7 positions matching TRBD1. The ends lost 3 bases at V and 2 bases at J; junction bases unmatched: 3. Germline CDR1 SGHRS, CDR2 YFSETQ. The CDR3 is 14 amino acids. The CDR3 DNA reads as TGCGCCAGCAGCTCGACAGGGCCCACAGATACGCAGTATTTT. Translated, it gives CASSSTGPTDTQYF.

The chain is built from TRBV19 and TRBJ2-3, with D possibly matching TRBD1 (6 bases). The length of the CDR3 is 14 residues. V was clipped by 7 bases and J by 1 base, with 12 bases between them. The germline V gene encodes CDR1 LNHDA and CDR2 SQIVND (reference sequence). As DNA, the CDR3 is TGTGCCAGTACCAGGGACAAAGGCACAGATACGCAGTATTTT. Encoded protein: CASTRDKGTDTQYF.

The chain has TRBV30 and TRBJ1-1; tentative D call: TRBD1 (6 bases). Germline V gene lookup returns CDR1 GTSNPN and CDR2 SVGIG (reference sequence). The V end lost 8 bases, the J end lost 0 bases, and 22 bases lay between the germline ends. This CDR3 region has 16 residues. The CDR3 nucleotides are TGTGCCCTGGAAACAGGGTCCACTGAAATGAACACTGAAGCTTTCTTT. Amino acids: CALETGSTEMNTEAFF.

The chain combines TRBV2 with TRBJ2-1; 11 positions match TRBD2. The CDR3 contains 17 residues. V shed 7 bases and J 0 bases; nucleotides not matched to a gene: 8. Germline lookup yields CDR1 SNHLY and CDR2 FYNNEI. As DNA, the CDR3 is TGTGCCAGCAATAGACTAGCGGGACCGAGCTCCTACAATGAGCAGTTCTTC. Translating gives CASNRLAGPSSYNEQFF.

CDR3 amino acids: CASSQGLAGAQETQYF. In DNA, the CDR3 is TGTGCCAGCAGCCAAGGACTAGCGGGGGCTCAAGAGACCCAGTACTTC. V and J are TRBV3-1 (or the pseudogene TRBV3-2) and TRBJ2-5; 12 bases fit TRBD2. Germline CDR1 reads LGHDT; CDR2 reads YNNKEL (reference sequence). V gave up 1 base and J gave up 2 bases; unmatched junction bases: 2. The length of the CDR3 is 16 residues.

In its sample, this clone was seen a few times. The chain carries TRBV24-1 and TRBJ2-1, with 8 bases aligning to TRBD2. The V and J ends lost 9 bases and 7 bases, in that order; junction bases with no gene match: 13. The germline V gene encodes CDR1 KGHDR and CDR2 SFDVKD. This CDR3 contains 15 residues. CDR3 protein: CATAEAGGGRNEQFF. As DNA, the CDR3 is TGTGCCACCGCGGAGGCAGGCGGGGGGAGGAATGAGCAGTTCTTC.